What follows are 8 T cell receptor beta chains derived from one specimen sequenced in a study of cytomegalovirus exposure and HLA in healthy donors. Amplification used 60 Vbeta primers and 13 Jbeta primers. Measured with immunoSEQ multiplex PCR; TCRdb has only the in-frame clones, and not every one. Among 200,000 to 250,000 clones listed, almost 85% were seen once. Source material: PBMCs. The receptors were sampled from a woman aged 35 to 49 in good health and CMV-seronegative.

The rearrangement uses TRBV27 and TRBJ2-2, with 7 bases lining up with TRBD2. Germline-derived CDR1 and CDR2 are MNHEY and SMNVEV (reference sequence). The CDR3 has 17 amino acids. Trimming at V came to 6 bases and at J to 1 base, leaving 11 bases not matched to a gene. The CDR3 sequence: CASSPRSGGRNTGELFF. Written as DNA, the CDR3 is TGTGCCAGCAGCCCTCGGTCGGGGGGTAGGAACACCGGGGAGCTGTTTTTT.

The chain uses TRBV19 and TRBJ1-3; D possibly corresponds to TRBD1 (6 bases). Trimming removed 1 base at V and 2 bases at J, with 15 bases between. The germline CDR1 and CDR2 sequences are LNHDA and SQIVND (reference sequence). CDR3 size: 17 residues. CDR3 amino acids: CASSIGSGAGAGNTIYF. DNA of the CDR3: TGTGCCAGTAGTATAGGATCGGGCGCAGGGGCTGGAAACACCATATATTTT.

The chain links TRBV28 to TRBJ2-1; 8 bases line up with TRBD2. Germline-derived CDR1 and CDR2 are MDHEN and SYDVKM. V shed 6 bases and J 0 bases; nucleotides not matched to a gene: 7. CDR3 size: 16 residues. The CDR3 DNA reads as TGTGCCAGCAGCTCGCCCGGGGGGGGCTCCTACAATGAGCAGTTCTTC. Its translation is CASSSPGGGSYNEQFF.

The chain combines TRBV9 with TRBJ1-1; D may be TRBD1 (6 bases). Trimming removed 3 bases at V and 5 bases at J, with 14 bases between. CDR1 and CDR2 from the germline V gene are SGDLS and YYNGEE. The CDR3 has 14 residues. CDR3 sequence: CASSEQGGQTEAFF. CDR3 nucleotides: TGTGCCAGCAGCGAACAGGGAGGGCAAACTGAAGCTTTCTTT.

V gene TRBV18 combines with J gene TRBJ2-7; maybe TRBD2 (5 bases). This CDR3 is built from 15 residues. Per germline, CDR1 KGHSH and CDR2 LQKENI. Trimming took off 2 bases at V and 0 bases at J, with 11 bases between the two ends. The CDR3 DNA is TGTGCCAGCTCACCATACATGGGGAGCTCCTACGAGCAGTACTTC. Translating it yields CASSPYMGSSYEQYF.

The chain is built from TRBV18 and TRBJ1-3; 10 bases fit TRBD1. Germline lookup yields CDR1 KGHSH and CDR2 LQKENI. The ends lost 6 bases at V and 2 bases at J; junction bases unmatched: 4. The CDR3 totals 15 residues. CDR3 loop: CASSRTGGTGNTIYF. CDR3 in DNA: TGTGCCAGCTCTCGGACAGGGGGGACTGGAAACACCATATATTTT.

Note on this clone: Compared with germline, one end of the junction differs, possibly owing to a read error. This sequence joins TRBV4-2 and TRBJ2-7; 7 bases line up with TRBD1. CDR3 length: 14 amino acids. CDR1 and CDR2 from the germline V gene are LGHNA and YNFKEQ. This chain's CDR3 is CASSQGRGHYQQYF. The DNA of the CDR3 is TGTGCCAGCAGCCAAGGAAGGGGGCACTACCAGCAGTACTTC.

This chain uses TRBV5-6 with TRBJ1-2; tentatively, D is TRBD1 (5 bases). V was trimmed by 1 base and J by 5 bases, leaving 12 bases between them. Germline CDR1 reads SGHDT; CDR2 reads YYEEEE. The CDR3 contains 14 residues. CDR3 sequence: CASSLIGEEYGYTF. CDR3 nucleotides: TGTGCCAGCAGCTTGATAGGGGAGGAATATGGCTACACCTTC.